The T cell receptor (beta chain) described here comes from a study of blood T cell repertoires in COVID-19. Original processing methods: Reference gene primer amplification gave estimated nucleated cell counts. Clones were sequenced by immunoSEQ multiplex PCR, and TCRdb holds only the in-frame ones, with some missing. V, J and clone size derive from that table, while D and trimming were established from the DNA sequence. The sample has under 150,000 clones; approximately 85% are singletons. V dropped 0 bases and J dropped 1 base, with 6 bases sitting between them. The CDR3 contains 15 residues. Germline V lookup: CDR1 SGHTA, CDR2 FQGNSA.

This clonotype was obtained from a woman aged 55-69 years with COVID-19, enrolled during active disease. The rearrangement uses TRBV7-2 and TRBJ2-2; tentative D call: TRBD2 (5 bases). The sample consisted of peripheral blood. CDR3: CASSLASENTGELFF. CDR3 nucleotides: TGTGCCAGCAGCTTAGCTAGCGAGAACACCGGGGAGCTGTTTTTT.